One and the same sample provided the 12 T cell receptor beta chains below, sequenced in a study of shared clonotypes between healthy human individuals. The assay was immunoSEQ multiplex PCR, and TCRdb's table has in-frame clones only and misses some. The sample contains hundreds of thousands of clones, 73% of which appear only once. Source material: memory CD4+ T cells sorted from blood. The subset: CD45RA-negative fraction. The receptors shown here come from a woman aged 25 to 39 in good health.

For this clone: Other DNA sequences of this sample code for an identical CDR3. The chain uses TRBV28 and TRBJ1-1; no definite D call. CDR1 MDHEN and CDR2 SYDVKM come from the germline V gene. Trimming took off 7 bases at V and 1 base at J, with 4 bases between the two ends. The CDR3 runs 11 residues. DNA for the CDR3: TGTGCCAGCATAGGGAACACTGAAGCTTTCTTT. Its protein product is CASIGNTEAFF.

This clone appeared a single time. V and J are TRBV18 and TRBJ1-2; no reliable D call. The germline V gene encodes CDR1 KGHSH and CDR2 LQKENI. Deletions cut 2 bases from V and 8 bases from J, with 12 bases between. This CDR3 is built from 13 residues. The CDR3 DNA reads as TGTGCCAGCTCACCAAATTACGAAGAAGGCTACACCTTC. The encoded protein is CASSPNYEEGYTF. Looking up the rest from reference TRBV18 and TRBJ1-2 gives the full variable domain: NAGVMQNPRHLVRRRGQEARLRCSPMKGHSHVYWYRQLPEEGLKFMVYLQKENIIDESGMPKERFSAEFPKEGPSILRIQQVVRGDSAAYFCASSPNYEEGYTFGSGTRLTVV.

Written as DNA, the CDR3 is TGTGCCAGTAGTATTGGGGACAGGCGAAACTATGGCTACACCTTC. Residues: CASSIGDRRNYGYTF. The rearrangement joins TRBV19 to TRBJ1-2; 8 bases agree with TRBD1. There are 15 residues in the CDR3. The germline V gene has CDR1 LNHDA and CDR2 SQIVND (reference sequence). Trimming took 3 bases from V and 2 from J; bases not matched to a gene: 5.

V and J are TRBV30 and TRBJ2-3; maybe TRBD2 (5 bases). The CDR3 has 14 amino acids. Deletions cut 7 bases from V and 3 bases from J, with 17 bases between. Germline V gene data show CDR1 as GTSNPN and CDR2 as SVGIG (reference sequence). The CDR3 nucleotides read TGTGCCTCCGACCCGAAAAGGGAGACAGATACGCAGTATTTT. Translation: CASDPKRETDTQYF.

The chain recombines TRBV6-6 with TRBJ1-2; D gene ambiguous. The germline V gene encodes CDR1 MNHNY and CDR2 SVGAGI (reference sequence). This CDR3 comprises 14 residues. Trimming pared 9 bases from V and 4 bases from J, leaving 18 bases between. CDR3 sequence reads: CASRPQGGIYGYTF. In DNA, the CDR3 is TGTGCCAGTCGACCCCAAGGCGGCATCTATGGCTACACCTTC.

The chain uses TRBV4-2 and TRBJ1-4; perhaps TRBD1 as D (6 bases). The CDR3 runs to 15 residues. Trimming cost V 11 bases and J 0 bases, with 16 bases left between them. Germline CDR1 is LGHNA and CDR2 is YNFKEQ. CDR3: CAYAGGATTNEKLFF. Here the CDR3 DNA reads TGTGCCTACGCGGGGGGGGCTACAACTAATGAAAAACTGTTTTTT.

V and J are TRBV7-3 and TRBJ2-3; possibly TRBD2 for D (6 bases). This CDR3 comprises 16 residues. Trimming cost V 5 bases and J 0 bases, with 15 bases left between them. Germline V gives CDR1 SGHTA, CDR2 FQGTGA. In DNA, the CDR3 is TGTGCCAGCAGCCAGGGAGGAGAGACTAGCACAGATACGCAGTATTTT. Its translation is CASSQGGETSTDTQYF.

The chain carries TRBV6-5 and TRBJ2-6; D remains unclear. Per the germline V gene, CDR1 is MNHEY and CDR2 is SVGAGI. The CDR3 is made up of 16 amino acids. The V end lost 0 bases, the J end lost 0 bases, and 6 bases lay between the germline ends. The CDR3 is CASSYSSSSGANVLTF. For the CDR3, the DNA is TGTGCCAGCAGTTACTCTTCAAGCTCTGGGGCCAACGTCCTGACTTTC.

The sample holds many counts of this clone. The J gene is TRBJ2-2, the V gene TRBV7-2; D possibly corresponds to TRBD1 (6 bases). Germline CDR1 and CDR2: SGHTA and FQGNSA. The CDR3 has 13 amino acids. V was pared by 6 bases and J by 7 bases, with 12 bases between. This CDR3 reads CASREQGDGELFF. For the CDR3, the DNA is TGTGCCAGCAGAGAACAGGGAGACGGGGAGCTGTTTTTT.

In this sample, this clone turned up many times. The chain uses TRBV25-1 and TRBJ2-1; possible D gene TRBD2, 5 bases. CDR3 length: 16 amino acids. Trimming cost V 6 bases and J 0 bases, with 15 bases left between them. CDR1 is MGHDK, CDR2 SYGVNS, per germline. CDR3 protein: CASSALVGASYNEQFF. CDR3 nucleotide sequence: TGTGCCAGCAGCGCCCTTGTGGGAGCCTCCTACAATGAGCAGTTCTTC.

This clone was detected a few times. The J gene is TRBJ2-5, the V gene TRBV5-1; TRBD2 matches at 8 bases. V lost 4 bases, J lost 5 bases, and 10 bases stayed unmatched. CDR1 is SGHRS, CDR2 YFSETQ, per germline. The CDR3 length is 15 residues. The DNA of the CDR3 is TGCGCCAGCAGCCCGGGAGCGGGAGCTGGGGAGACCCAGTACTTC. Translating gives CASSPGAGAGETQYF. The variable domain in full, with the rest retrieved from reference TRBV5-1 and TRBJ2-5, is KAGVTQTPRYLIKTRGQQVTLSCSPISGHRSVSWYQQTPGQGLQFLFEYFSETQRNKGNFPGRFSGRQFSNSRSEMNVSTLELGDSALYLCASSPGAGAGETQYFGPGTRLLVL.

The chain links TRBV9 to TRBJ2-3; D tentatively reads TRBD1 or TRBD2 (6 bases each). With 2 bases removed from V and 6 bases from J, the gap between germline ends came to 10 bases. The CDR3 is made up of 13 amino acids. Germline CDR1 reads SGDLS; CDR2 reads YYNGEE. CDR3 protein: CASSVRGGDTQYF. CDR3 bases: TGTGCCAGCAGCGTGCGAGGGGGGGATACGCAGTATTTT.